The 32 T cell receptor beta chains given below trace back to one sample, sequenced in a study of blood T cell repertoires in COVID-19. Clones were read by immunoSEQ multiplex PCR, and TCRdb kept only the in-frame ones, dropping some. The repertoire includes some 210,000 clones, 90% to 95% of them detected once, and around 0.84% sits in the top ten. The source material was peripheral blood. Source of these receptors: a man aged 55 to 70 with COVID-19, enrolled during active disease.

This clone has just one count. V is TRBV2 and J is TRBJ1-1; D is undetermined. V lost 5 bases and J lost 6, with 13 bases in between. The CDR3 runs 13 residues. Looked up from germline, CDR1 is SNHLY and CDR2 is FYNNEI. The CDR3 DNA sequence: TGTGCCAGCAGTTCCACAGTGGTGCCTGAAGCTTTCTTT. Translated, it gives CASSSTVVPEAFF.

This chain connects TRBV3-1 (or the pseudogene TRBV3-2) to TRBJ2-3, with D unresolved. The germline V and J ends were trimmed by 4 bases and 2 bases, with 10 bases remaining between them. The CDR3 is 14 amino acids. Germline CDR1 LGHDT, CDR2 YNNKEL (reference sequence). Written as DNA, the CDR3 is TGTGCCAGCAGCCCCCGATTAGACACAGATACGCAGTATTTT. Translation: CASSPRLDTDTQYF.

The count of this clone is one. The genes are TRBV7-3 and TRBJ1-5; weak D call: TRBD1 (6 bases). CDR1 and CDR2 (germline): SGHTA, FQGTGA. Trimming left V 7 bases short and J 8 bases short, with 18 bases between. The CDR3 is made up of 14 amino acids. The CDR3 bases are TGTGCCAGCACCCAACTGACAGGCTTGGAGCCCCAGCATTTT. Its translation is CASTQLTGLEPQHF.

The chain has TRBV18 and TRBJ2-7; tentatively, D is TRBD2 (6 bases). This CDR3 has 15 residues. Trimming removed 2 bases from V and 1 base from J, with 12 bases in between. Germline lookup yields CDR1 KGHSH and CDR2 LQKENI. CDR3 in amino acids: CASSPTTRGSYEQYF. For the CDR3, the DNA is TGTGCCAGCTCACCAACAACCCGGGGGTCCTACGAGCAGTACTTC.

J is TRBJ1-6 and V is TRBV2; D might be TRBD1 (5 bases). The CDR3 is 15 residues long. The germline V gene has CDR1 SNHLY and CDR2 FYNNEI. V lost 3 bases and J 4 bases, leaving 10 bases between the germline ends. The CDR3 region is CASSEDISYNSPLHF. CDR3 nucleotide sequence: TGTGCCAGCAGTGAGGACATCAGTTATAATTCACCCCTCCACTTT.

The chain recombines TRBV28 with TRBJ2-3; TRBD2 matches 8 bases. J lost 0 bases, V lost 10 bases, and 6 bases had no gene match. Germline CDR1 MDHEN, CDR2 SYDVKM. The CDR3 is 14 amino acids. This CDR3 is CATSSGPSTDTQYF. The DNA of the CDR3 is TGTGCCACCTCTAGCGGGCCTAGCACAGATACGCAGTATTTT.

The chain's CDR3 is CATSQGLYEQYF. For the CDR3, the DNA is TGTGCCACCTCGCAGGGTCTCTACGAGCAGTACTTC. The rearrangement links TRBV6-5 to TRBJ2-7, with D maybe TRBD1 (5 bases). V lost 10 bases and J 3 bases, leaving 13 bases between the germline ends. Germline V gene lookup returns CDR1 MNHEY and CDR2 SVGAGI. This CDR3 has 12 amino acids.

The chain uses TRBV4-1 and TRBJ2-5; 7 bases align to TRBD1. Germline V lookup: CDR1 MGHRA, CDR2 YSYEKL. Trimming cost V 2 bases and J 5 bases; bases outside gene matches: 8. CDR3 length: 15 amino acids. As DNA, the CDR3 is TGCGCCAGCAGCCAACGGACAGGTTTGACTGAGACCCAGTACTTC. Amino acid sequence: CASSQRTGLTETQYF.

The CDR3 DNA reads TGTGCCAGCAGCCACGGACTAGCGGTCTACGAGCAGTACTTC. This translates into CASSHGLAVYEQYF. This chain connects TRBV3-1 (or the pseudogene TRBV3-2) to TRBJ2-7, with 10 positions matching TRBD2. The CDR3 spans 14 residues. Unmatched junction bases numbered 2, after V lost 3 bases and J lost 3 bases. Germline loops: CDR1 LGHDT, CDR2 YNNKEL (reference sequence).

The rearrangement uses TRBV3-1 (or the pseudogene TRBV3-2) and TRBJ1-6; no clear D gene. The CDR3 runs 14 residues. V was clipped by 1 base and J by 7 bases, with 8 bases between them. Germline lookup yields CDR1 LGHDT and CDR2 YNNKEL (reference sequence). The CDR3 nucleotides read TGTGCCAGCAGCCAAGGCCCGGGAAATTCACCCCTCCACTTT. It yields the protein CASSQGPGNSPLHF.

V is TRBV5-1 and J is TRBJ2-3; D possibly corresponds to TRBD2 (7 bases). There are 15 residues in the CDR3. The germline V gene has CDR1 SGHRS and CDR2 YFSETQ. V gave up 1 base and J gave up 3 bases, with 12 bases separating them. Here the CDR3 reads CASSLRAGATDTQYF. DNA for the CDR3: TGCGCCAGCAGCTTGCGTGCGGGGGCTACAGATACGCAGTATTTT.

This chain joins TRBV21-1 and TRBJ1-6; the table's D call, TRBD1, was not checked against the DNA. TRBV21-1 is given as a pseudogene. This CDR3 contains 16 residues. The CDR3 reads CASSKDRTAHNSPLHF. CDR3 nucleotides: TGTGCCAGCAGCAAAGACAGGACAGCTCATAATTCACCCCTCCACTTT.

The J gene is TRBJ2-1, the V gene TRBV5-6; perhaps TRBD1 as D (5 bases). V was clipped by 0 bases and J by 8 bases, with 9 bases between them. The CDR3 runs to 13 residues. CDR1 is SGHDT, CDR2 YYEEEE, per germline. CDR3 nucleotides: TGTGCCAGCAGCTTGGTCAGGGTGGATGAGCAGTTCTTC. This gives the protein CASSLVRVDEQFF.

V is TRBV10-3 and J is TRBJ1-1; D is unclear. Germline V lookup: CDR1 ENHRY, CDR2 SYGVKD. V lost 0 bases, J lost 11 bases, and 10 bases lay in between. CDR3 length equals 12 residues. The CDR3 nucleotides read TGTGCCATCAGTGAGTCGAGAGGGCAGGCTTTCTTT. Protein sequence: CAISESRGQAFF.

This chain links TRBV19 with TRBJ1-5, with TRBD1 matching 11 bases. Germline CDR1 reads LNHDA; CDR2 reads SQIVND (reference sequence). The length of the CDR3 is 16 residues. V was clipped by 4 bases and J by 6 bases; unmatched bases: 8. CDR3 loop: CASSTTGTGGRQPQHF. In nucleotides, the CDR3 is TGTGCCAGTAGTACAACCGGGACAGGGGGGCGTCAGCCCCAGCATTTT. Full variable domain (missing parts from reference TRBV19 and TRBJ1-5): DGGITQSPKYLFRKEGQNVTLSCEQNLNHDAMYWYRQDPGQGLRLIYYSQIVNDFQKGDIAEGYSVSREKKESFPLTVTSAQKNPTAFYLCASSTTGTGGRQPQHFGDGTRLSIL.

This clone came up a few times. The chain employs TRBV28 and TRBJ2-7; TRBD1 agrees at 10 bases. Germline lookup yields CDR1 MDHEN and CDR2 SYDVKM. The V segment lost 5 bases and the J segment 1 base; nucleotides outside the gene matches: 11. CDR3 length: 17 amino acids. This chain's CDR3 is CASSLPGQGPLSYEQYF. In DNA, the CDR3 is TGTGCCAGCAGTCTCCCGGGACAGGGGCCCCTATCCTACGAGCAGTACTTC.

Only a few counts were recorded for this clone. The CDR3 here is CASSQDRGSGSYNEQFF. The CDR3 DNA is TGCGCCAGCAGCCAAGATCGGGGGAGTGGCTCCTACAATGAGCAGTTCTTC. The chain recombines TRBV4-3 with TRBJ2-1, with D possibly being TRBD2 (6 bases). V was clipped by 0 bases and J by 0 bases, with 12 bases between them. Germline loops: CDR1 LGHNA, CDR2 YSLEER. The CDR3 runs to 17 residues.

The V call is TRBV5-1, the J call TRBJ2-7, with 10 bases that match TRBD1. This CDR3 contains 16 residues. CDR1 is SGHRS, CDR2 YFSETQ, per germline. V lost 4 bases to trimming and J lost 2 bases; unmatched junction nucleotides: 9. The CDR3 sequence is CASSTSRDRGAYEQYF. The CDR3 coding sequence is TGCGCCAGCAGCACCTCCCGGGACAGGGGAGCCTACGAGCAGTACTTC. Looking up the rest from reference TRBV5-1 and TRBJ2-7 gives the full variable domain: KAGVTQTPRYLIKTRGQQVTLSCSPISGHRSVSWYQQTPGQGLQFLFEYFSETQRNKGNFPGRFSGRQFSNSRSEMNVSTLELGDSALYLCASSTSRDRGAYEQYFGPGTRLTVT.

Here the CDR3 reads CASSLTANTGELFF. In DNA form, the CDR3 reads TGTGCCAGCTCACTGACAGCTAACACCGGGGAGCTGTTTTTT. The chain combines TRBV18 with TRBJ2-2; TRBD1 is a possible D gene (5 bases). V was clipped by 4 bases and J by 2 bases, with 8 bases between them. The CDR3 spans 14 residues. Germline assignment: CDR1 KGHSH and CDR2 LQKENI.

The rearrangement uses TRBV9 and TRBJ2-1; 10 bases match TRBD2. Per germline, CDR1 SGDLS and CDR2 YYNGEE. This CDR3 region has 15 residues. V shed 4 bases and J 1 base; nucleotides not matched to a gene: 2. The CDR3 DNA sequence: TGTGCCAGCAGCCTTAGCGGGGGGTCCTACAATGAGCAGTTCTTC. Translated, it gives CASSLSGGSYNEQFF.

This clone is a singleton in its sample. J is TRBJ1-1 and V is TRBV5-4, with 9 bases matching TRBD1. This CDR3 has 15 amino acids. Germline V gene sequence: CDR1 SGHNT, CDR2 YYREEE (reference sequence). Losses at the gene ends were 4 bases for V and 5 bases for J; bases not matched to a gene: 9. The CDR3 coding sequence is TGTGCCAGCAGCATATTTACAGGGGGCCGGACTGAAGCTTTCTTT. Translating it yields CASSIFTGGRTEAFF.

J is TRBJ1-1 and V is TRBV4-1; 7 bases match TRBD1. The V gene end was trimmed by 8 bases and the J gene end by 1 base; junction bases not matched to a gene: 4. CDR3 length: 13 residues. Germline-derived CDR1 and CDR2 are MGHRA and YSYEKL. As DNA, the CDR3 is TGCGCCAGCCTGGGACAGAAGAACACTGAAGCTTTCTTT. Its protein is CASLGQKNTEAFF.

The J gene is TRBJ2-1, the V gene TRBV5-1, with 9 bases aligning to TRBD1. CDR1 is SGHRS, CDR2 YFSETQ, per germline. The V and J ends lost 4 bases and 6 bases, in that order; junction bases with no gene match: 14. This CDR3 is built from 17 residues. This chain's CDR3 is CASSHKPPGQGGNEQFF. CDR3 nucleotide sequence: TGCGCCAGCAGCCATAAACCACCGGGACAGGGTGGCAATGAGCAGTTCTTC.

This chain links TRBV7-8 with TRBJ2-7, with 12 positions matching TRBD2. Losses at the gene ends were 5 bases for V and 6 bases for J; bases not matched to a gene: 5. This CDR3 spans 14 amino acids. Looked up from germline, CDR1 is SGHVS and CDR2 is FQNEAQ. CDR3 in amino acids: CASSLRTSGTEQYF. The CDR3 DNA follows: TGTGCCAGCAGCCTACGGACTAGCGGGACCGAGCAGTACTTC.

As DNA, the CDR3 is TGCGCCAGCAGCTTGGATGCTATCGGGGGTGGGAATGAGCAGTTCTTC. Translating it yields CASSLDAIGGGNEQFF. The V and J genes are TRBV5-1 and TRBJ2-1; perhaps TRBD2 as D (6 bases). The V end lost 0 bases, the J end lost 7 bases, and 17 bases lay between the germline ends. CDR3 length equals 16 residues. Per germline, CDR1 SGHRS and CDR2 YFSETQ.

The chain is built from TRBV9 and TRBJ2-2; 9 bases align to TRBD1. With V trimmed by 7 bases and J by 1 base, 5 bases remained unmatched. The CDR3 spans 15 residues. The germline V gene has CDR1 SGDLS and CDR2 YYNGEE. DNA of the CDR3: TGTGCCAGCTTCCCGGGACAGGGGAACACCGGGGAGCTGTTTTTT. This codes for CASFPGQGNTGELFF.

The V and J genes are TRBV7-2 and TRBJ2-1, with a weak D call TRBD2 (7 bases). V shed 2 bases and J shed 0 bases, with 17 bases lying between them. CDR1 and CDR2 (germline): SGHTA, FQGNSA. The CDR3 contains 18 residues. Here the CDR3 reads CASSLRGGGPSSYNEQFF. CDR3 DNA sequence: TGTGCCAGCAGCTTAAGAGGGGGGGGCCCCAGCTCCTACAATGAGCAGTTCTTC.

The gene calls are TRBV6-2 or TRBV6-3 and TRBJ2-5; TRBD2 matches at 7 bases. The V and J ends lost 6 bases and 7 bases, in that order; junction bases with no gene match: 5. The CDR3 runs 12 residues. Germline V gene data show CDR1 as MNHEY and CDR2 as SVGEGT. The DNA for the CDR3 is TGTGCCAGCAGCCTCAGGGAGGGGACCCAGTACTTC. Its protein product is CASSLREGTQYF.

The rearrangement uses TRBV19 and TRBJ2-1; the match to TRBD1 covers 9 bases. CDR1 is LNHDA and CDR2 is SQIVND in the germline V gene (reference sequence). The trim removed 5 bases at V and 3 bases at J, leaving 5 bases unmatched. The CDR3 is made up of 15 amino acids. As DNA, the CDR3 is TGTGCCAGTAGTCCAGACAGGGGGGGCTACAATGAGCAGTTCTTC. The encoded protein is CASSPDRGGYNEQFF.

The J gene is TRBJ2-4, the V gene TRBV7-2, with D possibly TRBD2 on 6 matching bases. The V gene lost 3 bases and the J gene lost 0 bases, with 12 bases spanning the gap. Germline V gene lookup returns CDR1 SGHTA and CDR2 FQGNSA. The CDR3 is 16 amino acids. Here the CDR3 DNA reads TGTGCCAGCAGCTTGGGGGGTTACGAAGCCAAAAACATTCAGTACTTC. It yields the protein CASSLGGYEAKNIQYF.

V and J are TRBV6-5 and TRBJ2-2, with D perhaps matching TRBD1 (6 bases). Looked up from germline, CDR1 is MNHEY and CDR2 is SVGAGI. This CDR3 spans 14 amino acids. The V gene lost 7 bases and the J gene lost 13 bases, with 22 bases spanning the gap. In DNA, the CDR3 is TGTGCCAGCACCCTTGACCTCGTGACAGGACGGCTGTTTTTT. Translating gives CASTLDLVTGRLFF.

V gene TRBV19 combines with J gene TRBJ2-7; 16 bases align to TRBD2. Trimming cost V 5 bases and J 6 bases; bases outside gene matches: 7. The CDR3 is made up of 16 amino acids. Germline V gene sequence: CDR1 LNHDA, CDR2 SQIVND (reference sequence). As DNA, the CDR3 is TGTGCCAGTAGTCCGGGGACTAGCGGGAGGGCCGGCGAGCAGTACTTC. Translation: CASSPGTSGRAGEQYF.